The sequence of this T cell receptor (beta chain) was determined in a study of vaccination effects on CD4 cells after COVID-19. Overall study results and limits: Few convalescent patients and no early post-infection timepoints were included in the study. In the late period after vaccination, infection- and vaccine-induced clones contracted markedly.

Details on this clone: Its specificity is unknown.

Ahead of sequencing, the ViraFEST assay grew antigen-specific CD4+ T cells using viral peptide pools. Isolation of CD4+ T cells took place after around 10 days of culture. All vaccine recipients tested negative for nucleocapsid antibodies and had never contracted SARS-CoV-2 infection. In culture with 10 IU/ml IL-2 and approximately 9.1 ug/ml peptides, PBMC were grown at roughly 2 million per well. On day 3 and again on day 7, half the medium was replaced with IL-2 medium. Trimming left V 0 bases short and J 5 bases short, with 1 base between. The V gene's germline CDR1 is WSHSY and CDR2 SAAADI. CDR3 size: 11 residues. Data came from immunoSEQ multiplex PCR; TCRdb stores just in-frame clones and leaves some out. The sample has about 52,000 clones; about four fifths are singletons.

The V call is TRBV10-2, the J call TRBJ1-1; no reliable D call. The starting material was CD4+ T cells from PBMCs cultured with HCoV-OC43 spike peptides, obtained before COVID-19 vaccination. Noted subset: HCoV-OC43 spike overlapping peptide pool stimulation. The sequence was obtained from a human donor who received a COVID-19 vaccine. The CDR3 DNA sequence: TGCGCCAGCAGTGAGTCGACTGAAGCTTTCTTT. This translates into CASSESTEAFF.